This T cell receptor beta chain appears in the sequencing data of a study of technical replicates of blood from several donors. The CDR3 length is 13 residues. Between the trimmed V and J ends, which lost 1 base and 6 bases, there was a span of 12 bases. Germline CDR1 and CDR2: GTSNPN and SVGIG (reference sequence). The data were produced by immunoSEQ multiplex PCR, yet TCRdb's version contains in-frame clones alone and is incomplete. The table shows fewer than 45,000 clones, with about 96% occurring only once. The material sequenced was T cells isolated from PBMCs. The sequence was collected from a human donor in good health. The chain employs TRBV30 and TRBJ1-2; possible D gene TRBD1, 6 bases. The CDR3 DNA follows: TGTGCCTGGAGTGCAGGGGATTGGAATGGCTACACCTTC. This codes for CAWSAGDWNGYTF. Full variable domain (missing parts from reference TRBV30 and TRBJ1-2): SQTIHQWPATLVQPVGSPLSLECTVEGTSNPNLYWYRQAAGRGLQLLFYSVGIGQISSEVPQNLSASRPQDRQFILSSKKLLLSDSGFYLCAWSAGDWNGYTFGSGTRLTVV.